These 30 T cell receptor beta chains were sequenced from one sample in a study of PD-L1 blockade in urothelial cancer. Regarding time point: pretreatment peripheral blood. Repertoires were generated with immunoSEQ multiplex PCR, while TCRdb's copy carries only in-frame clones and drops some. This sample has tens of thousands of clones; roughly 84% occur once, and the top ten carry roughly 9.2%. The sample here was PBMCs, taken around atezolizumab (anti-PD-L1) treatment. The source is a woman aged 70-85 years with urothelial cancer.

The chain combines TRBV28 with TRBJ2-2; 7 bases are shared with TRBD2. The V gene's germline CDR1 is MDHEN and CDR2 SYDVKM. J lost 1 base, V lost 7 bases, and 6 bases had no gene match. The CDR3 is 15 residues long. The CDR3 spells CASKMPSGNTGELFF. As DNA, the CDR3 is TGTGCCAGCAAAATGCCTAGCGGGAACACCGGGGAGCTGTTTTTT.

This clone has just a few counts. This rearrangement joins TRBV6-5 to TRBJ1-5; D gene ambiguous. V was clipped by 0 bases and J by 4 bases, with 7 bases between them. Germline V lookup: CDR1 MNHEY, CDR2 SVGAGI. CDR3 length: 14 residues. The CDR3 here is CASSYSVGNQPQHF. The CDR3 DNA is TGTGCCAGCAGTTACTCAGTCGGTAATCAGCCCCAGCATTTT.

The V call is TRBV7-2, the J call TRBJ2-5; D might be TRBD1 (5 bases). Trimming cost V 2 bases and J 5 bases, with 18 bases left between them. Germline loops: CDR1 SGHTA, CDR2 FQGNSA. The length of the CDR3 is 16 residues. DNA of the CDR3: TGTGCCAGCAGCTTAAGATCCCAGGGATTTACGGAGACCCAGTACTTC. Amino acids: CASSLRSQGFTETQYF.

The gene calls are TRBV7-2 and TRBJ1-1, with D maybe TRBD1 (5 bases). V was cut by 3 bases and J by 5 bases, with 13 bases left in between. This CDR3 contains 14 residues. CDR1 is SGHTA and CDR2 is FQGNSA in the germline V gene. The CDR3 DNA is TGTGCCAGCAGCTTTAGTACGGGGGGGACTGAAGCTTTCTTT. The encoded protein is CASSFSTGGTEAFF.

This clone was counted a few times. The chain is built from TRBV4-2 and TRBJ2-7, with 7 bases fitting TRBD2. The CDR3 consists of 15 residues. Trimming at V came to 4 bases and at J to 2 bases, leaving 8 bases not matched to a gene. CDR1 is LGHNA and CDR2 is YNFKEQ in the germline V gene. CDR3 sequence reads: CASSRGAGTTYEQYF. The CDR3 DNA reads TGTGCCAGCAGCCGAGGAGCCGGGACTACCTACGAGCAGTACTTC.

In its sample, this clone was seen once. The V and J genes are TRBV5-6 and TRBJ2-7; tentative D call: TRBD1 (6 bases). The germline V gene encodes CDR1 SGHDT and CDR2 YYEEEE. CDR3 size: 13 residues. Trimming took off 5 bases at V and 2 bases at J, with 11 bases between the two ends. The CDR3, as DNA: TGTGCCAGCAGACAGGGAAGTACCTACGAGCAGTACTTC. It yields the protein CASRQGSTYEQYF.

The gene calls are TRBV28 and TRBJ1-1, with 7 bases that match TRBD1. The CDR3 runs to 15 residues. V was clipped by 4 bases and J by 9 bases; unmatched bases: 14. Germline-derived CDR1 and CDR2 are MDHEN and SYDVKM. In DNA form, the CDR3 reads TGTGCCAGCAGTTCCCCAGGGGGTGAGAGAGGGAAAGCTTTCTTT. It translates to CASSSPGGERGKAFF. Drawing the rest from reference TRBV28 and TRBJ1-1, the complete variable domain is DVKVTQSSRYLVKRTGEKVFLECVQDMDHENMFWYRQDPGLGLRLIYFSYDVKMKEKGDIPEGYSVSREKKERFSLILESASTNQTSMYLCASSSPGGERGKAFFGQGTRLTVV.

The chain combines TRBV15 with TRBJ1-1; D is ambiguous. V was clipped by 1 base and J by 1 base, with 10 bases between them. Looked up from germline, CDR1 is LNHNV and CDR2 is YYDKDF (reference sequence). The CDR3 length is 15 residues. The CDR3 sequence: CATSRVNRGNTEAFF. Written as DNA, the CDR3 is TGTGCCACCAGCAGAGTCAATCGGGGGAACACTGAAGCTTTCTTT.

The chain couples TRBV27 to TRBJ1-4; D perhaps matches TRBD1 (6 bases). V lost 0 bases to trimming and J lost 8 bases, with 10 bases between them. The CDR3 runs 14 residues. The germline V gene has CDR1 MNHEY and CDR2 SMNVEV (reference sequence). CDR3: CASSLSRGGEKLFF. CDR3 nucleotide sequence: TGTGCCAGCAGTTTATCAAGGGGGGGGGAAAAACTGTTTTTT.

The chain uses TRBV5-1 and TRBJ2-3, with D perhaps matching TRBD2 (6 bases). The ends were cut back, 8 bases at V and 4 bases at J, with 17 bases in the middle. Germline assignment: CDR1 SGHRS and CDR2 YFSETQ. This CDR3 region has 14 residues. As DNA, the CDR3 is TGCGCCAGACCGTCCGGGGGAGAAGCAGATACGCAGTATTTT. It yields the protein CARPSGGEADTQYF.

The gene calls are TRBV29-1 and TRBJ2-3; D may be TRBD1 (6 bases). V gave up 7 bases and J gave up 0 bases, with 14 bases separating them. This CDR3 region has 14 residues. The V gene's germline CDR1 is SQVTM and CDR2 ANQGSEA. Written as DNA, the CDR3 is TGCAGCGGTCAGGGGTTCACTAGCACAGATACGCAGTATTTT. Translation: CSGQGFTSTDTQYF.

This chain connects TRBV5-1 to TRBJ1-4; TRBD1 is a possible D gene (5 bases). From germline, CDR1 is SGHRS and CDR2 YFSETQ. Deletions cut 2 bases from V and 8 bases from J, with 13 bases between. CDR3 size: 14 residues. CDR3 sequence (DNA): TGCGCCAGCAGCTTCCTCACAGGCGCGGAAAAACTGTTTTTT. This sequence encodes CASSFLTGAEKLFF.

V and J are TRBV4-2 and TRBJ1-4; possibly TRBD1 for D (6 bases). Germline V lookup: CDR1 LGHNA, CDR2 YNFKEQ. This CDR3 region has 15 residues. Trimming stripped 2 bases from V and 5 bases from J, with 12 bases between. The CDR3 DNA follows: TGTGCCAGCAGCCAATGGGGGCAGGGGAATGAAAAACTGTTTTTT. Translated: CASSQWGQGNEKLFF.

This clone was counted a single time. The CDR3 sequence: CSVVVAGGRSFNEQFF. The CDR3 DNA follows: TGCAGCGTTGTGGTAGCGGGGGGCCGGAGTTTTAATGAGCAGTTCTTC. The rearrangement links TRBV29-1 to TRBJ2-1; 10 bases agree with TRBD2. V dropped 4 bases and J dropped 7; count of bases not matched to a gene: 13. The CDR3 runs to 16 residues. Germline V gene lookup returns CDR1 SQVTM and CDR2 ANQGSEA.

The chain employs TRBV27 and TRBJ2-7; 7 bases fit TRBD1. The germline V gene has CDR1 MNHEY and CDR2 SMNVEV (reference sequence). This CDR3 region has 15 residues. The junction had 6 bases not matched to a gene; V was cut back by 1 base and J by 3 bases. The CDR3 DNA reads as TGTGCCAGCAGTTTATATGGTCCAGGGGGCTACGAGCAGTACTTC. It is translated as CASSLYGPGGYEQYF.

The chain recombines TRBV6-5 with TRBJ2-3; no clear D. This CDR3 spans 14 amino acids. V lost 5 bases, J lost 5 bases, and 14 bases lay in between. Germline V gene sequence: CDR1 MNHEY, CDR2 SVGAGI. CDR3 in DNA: TGTGCCAGCAGTCCCCGACTCGCCGGAGATACGCAGTATTTT. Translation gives CASSPRLAGDTQYF.

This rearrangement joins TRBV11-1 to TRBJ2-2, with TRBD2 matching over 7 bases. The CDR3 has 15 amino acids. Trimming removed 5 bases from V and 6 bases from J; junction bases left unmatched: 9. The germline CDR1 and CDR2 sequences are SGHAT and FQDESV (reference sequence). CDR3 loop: CASSVDGGWSGELFF. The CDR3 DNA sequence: TGTGCCAGCAGCGTAGACGGGGGGTGGTCCGGGGAGCTGTTTTTT.

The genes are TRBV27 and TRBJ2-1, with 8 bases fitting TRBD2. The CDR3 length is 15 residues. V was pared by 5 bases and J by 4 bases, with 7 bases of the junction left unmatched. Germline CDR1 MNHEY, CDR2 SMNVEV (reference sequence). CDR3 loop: CASSPGQRGYNEQFF. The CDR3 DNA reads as TGTGCCAGCAGTCCCGGGCAGCGGGGGTACAATGAGCAGTTCTTC.

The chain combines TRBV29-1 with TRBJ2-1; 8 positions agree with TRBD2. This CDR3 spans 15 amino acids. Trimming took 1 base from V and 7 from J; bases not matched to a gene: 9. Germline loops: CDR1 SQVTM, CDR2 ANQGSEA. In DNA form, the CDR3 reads TGCAGCGTTGAAGTCCCCGGGACTAGGATAAATGAGCAGTTCTTC. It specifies CSVEVPGTRINEQFF.

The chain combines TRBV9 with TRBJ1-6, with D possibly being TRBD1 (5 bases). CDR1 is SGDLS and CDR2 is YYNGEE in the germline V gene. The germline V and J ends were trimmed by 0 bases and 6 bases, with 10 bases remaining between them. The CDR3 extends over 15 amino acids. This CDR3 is CASSVEIGVNSPLHF. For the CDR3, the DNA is TGTGCCAGCAGCGTAGAAATAGGGGTTAATTCACCCCTCCACTTT.

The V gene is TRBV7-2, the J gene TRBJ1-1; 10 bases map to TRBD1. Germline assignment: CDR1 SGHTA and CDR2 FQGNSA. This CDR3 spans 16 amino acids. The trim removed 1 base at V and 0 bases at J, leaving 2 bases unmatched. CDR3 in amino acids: CASSLGGQGMNTEAFF. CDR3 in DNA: TGTGCCAGCAGCTTAGGGGGACAGGGGATGAACACTGAAGCTTTCTTT.

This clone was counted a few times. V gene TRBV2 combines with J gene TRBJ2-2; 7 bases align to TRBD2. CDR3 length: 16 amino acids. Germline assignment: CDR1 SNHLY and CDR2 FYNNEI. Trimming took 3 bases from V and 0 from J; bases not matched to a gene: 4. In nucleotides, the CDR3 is TGTGCCAGCAGTGAGTGGCTAGCGGCGAACACCGGGGAGCTGTTTTTT. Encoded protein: CASSEWLAANTGELFF.

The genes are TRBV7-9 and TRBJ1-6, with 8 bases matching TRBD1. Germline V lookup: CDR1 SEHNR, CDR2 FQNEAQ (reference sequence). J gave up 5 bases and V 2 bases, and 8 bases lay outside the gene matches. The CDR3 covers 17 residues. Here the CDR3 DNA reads TGTGCCAGCAGCTTATGGGTTGGCAGGGGGCATAATTCACCCCTCCACTTT. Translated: CASSLWVGRGHNSPLHF.

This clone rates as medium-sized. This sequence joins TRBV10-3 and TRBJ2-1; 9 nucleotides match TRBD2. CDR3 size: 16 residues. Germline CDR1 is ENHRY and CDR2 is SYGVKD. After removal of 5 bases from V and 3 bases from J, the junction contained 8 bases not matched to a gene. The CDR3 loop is CAISRTGTSIYNEQFF. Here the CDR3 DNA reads TGTGCCATCAGTCGTACCGGGACTAGCATCTACAATGAGCAGTTCTTC.

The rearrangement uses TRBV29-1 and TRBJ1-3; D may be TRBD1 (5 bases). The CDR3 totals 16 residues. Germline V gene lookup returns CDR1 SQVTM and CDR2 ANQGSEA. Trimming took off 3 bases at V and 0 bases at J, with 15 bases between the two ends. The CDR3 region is CSVEGGDTRSGNTIYF. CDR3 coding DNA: TGCAGCGTTGAGGGGGGAGACACCCGCTCTGGAAACACCATATATTTT.

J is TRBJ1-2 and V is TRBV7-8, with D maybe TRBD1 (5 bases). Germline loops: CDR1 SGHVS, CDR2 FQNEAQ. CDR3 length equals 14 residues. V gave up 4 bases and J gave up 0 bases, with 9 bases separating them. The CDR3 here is CASSWTSTNYGYTF. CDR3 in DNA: TGTGCCAGCAGCTGGACATCTACTAACTATGGCTACACCTTC.

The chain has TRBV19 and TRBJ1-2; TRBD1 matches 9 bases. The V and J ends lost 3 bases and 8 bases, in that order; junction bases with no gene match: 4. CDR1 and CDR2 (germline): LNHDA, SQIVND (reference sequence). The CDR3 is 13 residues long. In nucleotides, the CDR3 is TGTGCCAGTAGTATCTGGGACAGGGAAGGCTACACCTTC. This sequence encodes CASSIWDREGYTF.

The CDR3 loop is CASSHRDRKNTDTQYF. DNA of the CDR3: TGTGCCAGCAGTCACCGGGACAGGAAAAACACAGATACGCAGTATTTT. The chain is built from TRBV2 and TRBJ2-3; 8 nucleotides match TRBD1. V lost 5 bases and J lost 2; bases outside the gene matches: 9. The germline V gene encodes CDR1 SNHLY and CDR2 FYNNEI. This CDR3 region has 16 residues.

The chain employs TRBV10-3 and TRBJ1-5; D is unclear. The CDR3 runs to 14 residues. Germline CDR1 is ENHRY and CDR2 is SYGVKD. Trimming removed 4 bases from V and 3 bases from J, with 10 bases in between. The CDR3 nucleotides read TGTGCCATCAGTGGGCTGTTTGTCAATCAGCCCCAGCATTTT. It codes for CAISGLFVNQPQHF.

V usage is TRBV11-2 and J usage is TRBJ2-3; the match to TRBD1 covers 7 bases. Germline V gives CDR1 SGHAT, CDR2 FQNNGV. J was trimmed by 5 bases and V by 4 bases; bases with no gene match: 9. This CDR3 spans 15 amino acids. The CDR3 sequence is CASSSIRGSGDTQYF. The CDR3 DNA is TGTGCCAGCAGCTCAATCAGGGGGTCGGGAGATACGCAGTATTTT.